This T cell receptor (beta chain) was identified in a study of T cells in Graves' hyperthyroidism and ophthalmopathy (dated 2019 in TCRdb). Describing the broader study: Peripheral blood was collected at initial diagnosis, before any treatment. The 100 discovery patients were divided at random into training and test sets in a 7:3 ratio. Whether ophthalmopathy could be predicted prospectively was tested in an independent validation cohort made up of 18 to 20 hyperthyroidism patients plus 17 patients who later progressed to ophthalmopathy. In about 6 Graves' hyperthyroidism patients, the study also compared T-cell repertoires from thyroid tissue with T-cell repertoires from blood. The paper describes TCR Vbeta CDR3 sequencing of 120 to 150 peripheral blood samples, made up of fewer than 50 ophthalmopathy patients, around 78 hyperthyroidism patients and 17 progressor patients. Once sampling was done, hyperthyroidism patients were given methimazole at a starting dose of 30 mg daily, whereas ophthalmopathy patients were given high-dose intravenous methylprednisolone. A discovery cohort of about 96 patients, approximately 45 with Graves' ophthalmopathy and about 60 with stable Graves' hyperthyroidism, was used to find distinguishing TCR V-J signatures.

A patient counted as having stable Graves' hyperthyroidism if no progression to ophthalmopathy occurred over 18 months of follow-up. The hyperthyroidism patients were between 18 and 65 years old and newly diagnosed, with a disease duration of less than 2 months. Patients with uncontrolled infections, other autoimmune diseases, pregnancy or lactation were excluded. Diagnoses were established on the basis of clinical symptoms, serum thyroxine and TRAb, thyroid ultrasound, and orbital computed tomography. PBMCs were separated from roughly 9.3 ml of fresh peripheral blood using Ficoll-Paque density gradient centrifugation. Total RNA was extracted with Trizol reagent, and quality was checked on an Agilent 2100 Bioanalyzer. The TCR beta CDR3 regions were amplified from the RNA transcripts. The first round of RT-PCR for the TCR CDR3 was performed with the HTBI primer set and the Qiagen OneStep RT-PCR kit. A second multiplex PCR round built the libraries, followed by size selection and purification. Libraries were sequenced paired-end with 100 bp reads on an Illumina HiSeq2000. Per the authors' processing: SOAPnuke was used to process the raw data, throwing out any read that contained adapters or uncalled bases, had a mean Phred below 15, or lacked an exact constant-primer or identifier match. COPE v1.2.5 was used to merge high-quality paired reads, and clonotypes were defined as unique nucleotide sequences. MiTCR v1.1 was used to align clonotypes to the IMGT TRBV, TRBD and TRBJ reference segments. The analysis included only V-J combinations with a frequency above 0.0001, which together covered 99% to 99.2% of the repertoires. The TCS score was defined as F50 (clonal expansion) divided by E x V (chaos), with BLOSUM62-based TCRdist calculated between CDR3 peptides within each V-J. Welch's t-statistics and random forest reduced 500 to 650 V-J features to roughly 13, which were used in a naive Bayes classifier (R e1071). TCRdb reprocessed the public reads (quality trimming at Q25 with fastp, clone calling with MiXCR) and kept in-frame beta chains. Rows merge per CDR3 protein into single entries with the most common DNA and genes. What appears here as the V and J calls and clone size reflects TCRdb's work, not the paper's. The sample table contains under 450,000 distinct CDR3 sequences; only one count was recorded for 15% to 19% of them. Roughly an eighth of the sample goes to the ten largest clones.

A distance of 13 bases separates the germline ends of V and J, which lose 4 bases and 0 bases respectively. The CDR3 contains 15 residues, cysteine and phenylalanine counted. This entry keeps only the CDR3 DNA: 45 bases, framed from base 1. For CDR1 and CDR2, the germline V gene lists SGHRS and YFSETQ. Results and caveats for the whole study, not just this receptor: In validation, the model predicted progression to ophthalmopathy with approximately 69% sensitivity and 72% to 75% specificity, a median of about six months before onset. Blood samples also contained most of the expanded thyroid clonotypes (frequency above 0.001), which suggests that blood repertoires may reflect thyroid immune responses. Sample size was not statistically predetermined, and investigators were not blinded to group allocation. In cross-validation, a model built on a 13 V-J signature told ophthalmopathy apart from stable hyperthyroidism with under 90% sensitivity and roughly 82% specificity, and in testing the same model reached 80%/75%.

Turning to this clonotype: Its target antigen remains unknown. No base qualities exist here, and no much larger clone lies one base off it.

The sequence was obtained from a woman between 18 and 29 years old with Graves' hyperthyroidism. Sequencing used blood. The chain joins TRBV5-1 to TRBJ2-5, and the D gene may be TRBD1, 6 bases matching. The CDR3: CASSAPDRNQETQYF. The nucleotide sequence is TGCGCCAGCAGCGCACCCGACAGGAACCAAGAGACCCAGTACTTC.